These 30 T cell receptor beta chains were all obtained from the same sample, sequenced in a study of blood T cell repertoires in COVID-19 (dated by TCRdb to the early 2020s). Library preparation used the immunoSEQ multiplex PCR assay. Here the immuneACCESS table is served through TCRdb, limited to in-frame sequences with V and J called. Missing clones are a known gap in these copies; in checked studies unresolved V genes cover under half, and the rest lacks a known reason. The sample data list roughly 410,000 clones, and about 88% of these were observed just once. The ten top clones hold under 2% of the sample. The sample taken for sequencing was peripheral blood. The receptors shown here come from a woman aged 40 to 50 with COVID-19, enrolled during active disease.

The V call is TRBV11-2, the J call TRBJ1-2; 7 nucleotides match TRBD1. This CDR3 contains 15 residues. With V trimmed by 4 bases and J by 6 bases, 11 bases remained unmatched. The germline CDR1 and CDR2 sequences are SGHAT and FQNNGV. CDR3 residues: CASSYSRGAPNGYTF. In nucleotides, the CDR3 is TGTGCCAGCAGCTACAGCAGGGGGGCCCCTAATGGCTACACCTTC. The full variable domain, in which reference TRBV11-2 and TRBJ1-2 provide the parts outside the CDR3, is EAGVAQSPRYKIIEKRQSVAFWCNPISGHATLYWYQQILGQGPKLLIQFQNNGVVDDSQLPKDRFSAERLKGVDSTLKIQPAKLEDSAVYLCASSYSRGAPNGYTFGSGTRLTVV.

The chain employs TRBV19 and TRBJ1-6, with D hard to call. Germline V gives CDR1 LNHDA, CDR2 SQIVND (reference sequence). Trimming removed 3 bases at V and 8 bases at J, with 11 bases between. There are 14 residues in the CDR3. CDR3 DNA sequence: TGTGCCAGTAGTATTACGTTTCGGGATTCACCCCTCCACTTT. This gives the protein CASSITFRDSPLHF.

The CDR3 DNA reads TGTGCCAGCAGTCCCGACATACAGTATCAGCCCCAGCATTTT. The encoded protein is CASSPDIQYQPQHF. The genes are TRBV6-5 and TRBJ1-5; no clear D gene. Germline values: CDR1 MNHEY, CDR2 SVGAGI. The V gene lost 5 bases and the J gene lost 5 bases, with 13 bases spanning the gap. The CDR3 consists of 14 residues.

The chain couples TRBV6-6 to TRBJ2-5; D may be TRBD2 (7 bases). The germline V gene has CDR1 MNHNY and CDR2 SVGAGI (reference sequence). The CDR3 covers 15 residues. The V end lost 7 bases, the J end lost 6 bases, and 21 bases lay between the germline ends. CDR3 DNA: TGTGCCAGCACTCCCGCTCGGGGGGCAGGGAAGACCCAGTACTTC. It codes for CASTPARGAGKTQYF.

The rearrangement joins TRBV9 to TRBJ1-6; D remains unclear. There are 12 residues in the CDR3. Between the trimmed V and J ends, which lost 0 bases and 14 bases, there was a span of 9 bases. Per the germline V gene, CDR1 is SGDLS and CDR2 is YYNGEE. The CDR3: CASSVDPATLHF. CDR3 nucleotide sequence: TGTGCCAGCAGCGTAGATCCAGCGACCCTCCACTTT. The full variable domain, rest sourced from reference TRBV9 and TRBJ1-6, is DSGVTQTPKHLITATGQRVTLRCSPRSGDLSVYWYQQSLDQGLQFLIQYYNGEERAKGNILERFSAQQFPDLHSELNLSSLELGDSALYFCASSVDPATLHFGNGTRLTVT.

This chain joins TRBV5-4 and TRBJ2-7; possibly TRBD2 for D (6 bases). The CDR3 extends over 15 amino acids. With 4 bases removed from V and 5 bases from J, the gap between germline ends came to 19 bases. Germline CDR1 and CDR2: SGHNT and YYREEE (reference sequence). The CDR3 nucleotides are TGTGCCAGCAGCCCGCGGGACGGGGTTCCCCACGAGCAGTACTTC. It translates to CASSPRDGVPHEQYF.

CDR3 sequence reads: CASSGTGALNYGYTF. CDR3 DNA sequence: TGTGCCAGCAGCGGGACAGGGGCCCTTAACTATGGCTACACCTTC. This chain joins TRBV7-3 and TRBJ1-2; 10 bases match TRBD1. Germline CDR1 SGHTA, CDR2 FQGTGA. The CDR3 extends over 15 amino acids. V lost 5 bases and J lost 1; bases outside the gene matches: 4.

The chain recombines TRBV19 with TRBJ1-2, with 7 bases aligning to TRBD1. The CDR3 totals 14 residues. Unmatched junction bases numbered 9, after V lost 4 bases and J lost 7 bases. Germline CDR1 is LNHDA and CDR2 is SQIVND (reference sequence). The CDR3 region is CASSSRQGHGGYTF. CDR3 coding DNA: TGTGCCAGTAGTAGTCGACAGGGCCACGGTGGCTACACCTTC.

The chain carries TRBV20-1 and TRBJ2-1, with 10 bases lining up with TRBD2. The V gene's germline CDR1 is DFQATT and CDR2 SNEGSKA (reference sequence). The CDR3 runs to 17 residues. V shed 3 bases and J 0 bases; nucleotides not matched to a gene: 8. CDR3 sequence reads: CSASSPSGGVSYNEQFF. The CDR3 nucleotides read TGCAGTGCTAGTTCCCCTAGCGGGGGAGTCTCCTACAATGAGCAGTTCTTC.

CDR3 protein: CASSFSPAKETQYF. The CDR3 nucleotides are TGTGCCAGCAGCTTCTCCCCAGCGAAAGAGACCCAGTACTTC. The V call is TRBV11-2, the J call TRBJ2-5; D gene ambiguous. Germline-derived CDR1 and CDR2 are SGHAT and FQNNGV. V was cut by 3 bases and J by 3 bases, with 11 bases left in between. The CDR3 runs 14 residues. The full variable domain, completed using reference TRBV11-2 and TRBJ2-5, is EAGVAQSPRYKIIEKRQSVAFWCNPISGHATLYWYQQILGQGPKLLIQFQNNGVVDDSQLPKDRFSAERLKGVDSTLKIQPAKLEDSAVYLCASSFSPAKETQYFGPGTRLLVL.

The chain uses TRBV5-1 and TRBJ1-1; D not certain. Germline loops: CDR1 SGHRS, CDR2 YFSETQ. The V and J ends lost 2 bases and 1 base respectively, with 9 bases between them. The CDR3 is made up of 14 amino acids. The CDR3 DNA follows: TGCGCCAGCAGCTTAACAGAGACGAACACTGAAGCTTTCTTT. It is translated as CASSLTETNTEAFF.

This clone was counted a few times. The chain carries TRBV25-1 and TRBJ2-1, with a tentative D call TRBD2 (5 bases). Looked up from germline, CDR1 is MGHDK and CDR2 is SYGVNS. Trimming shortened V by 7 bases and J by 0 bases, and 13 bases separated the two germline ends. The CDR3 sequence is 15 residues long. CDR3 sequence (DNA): TGTGCCAGCACCCAAGCGGTGAGCTCCTACAATGAGCAGTTCTTC. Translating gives CASTQAVSSYNEQFF.

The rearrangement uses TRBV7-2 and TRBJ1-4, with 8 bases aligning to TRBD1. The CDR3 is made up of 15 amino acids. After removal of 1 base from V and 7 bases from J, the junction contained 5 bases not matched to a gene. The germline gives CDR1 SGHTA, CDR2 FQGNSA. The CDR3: CASSLGTGFGEKLFF. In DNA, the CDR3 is TGTGCCAGCAGCTTAGGGACAGGGTTTGGTGAAAAACTGTTTTTT. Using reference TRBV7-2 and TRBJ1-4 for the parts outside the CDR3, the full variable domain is GAGVSQSPSNKVTEKGKDVELRCDPISGHTALYWYRQSLGQGLEFLIYFQGNSAPDKSGLPSDRFSAERTGGSVSTLTIQRTQQEDSAVYLCASSLGTGFGEKLFFGSGTQLSVL.

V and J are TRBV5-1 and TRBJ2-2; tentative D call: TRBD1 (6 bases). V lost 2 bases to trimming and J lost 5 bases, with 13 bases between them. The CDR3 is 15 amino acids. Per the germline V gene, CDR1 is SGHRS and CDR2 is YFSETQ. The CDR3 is CASSLPGAGTGELFF. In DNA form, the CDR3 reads TGCGCCAGCAGCTTACCAGGGGCAGGGACCGGGGAGCTGTTTTTT.

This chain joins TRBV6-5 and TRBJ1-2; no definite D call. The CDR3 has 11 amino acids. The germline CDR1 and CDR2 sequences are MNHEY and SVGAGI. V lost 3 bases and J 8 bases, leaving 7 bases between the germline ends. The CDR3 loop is CASSYRGGYTF. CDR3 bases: TGTGCCAGCAGTTATCGAGGAGGCTACACCTTC.

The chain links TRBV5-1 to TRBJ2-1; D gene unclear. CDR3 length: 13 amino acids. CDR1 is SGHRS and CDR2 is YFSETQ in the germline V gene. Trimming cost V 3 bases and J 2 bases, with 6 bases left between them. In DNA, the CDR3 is TGCGCCAGCAGCTCCTCCCCCTACAATGAGCAGTTCTTC. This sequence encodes CASSSSPYNEQFF.

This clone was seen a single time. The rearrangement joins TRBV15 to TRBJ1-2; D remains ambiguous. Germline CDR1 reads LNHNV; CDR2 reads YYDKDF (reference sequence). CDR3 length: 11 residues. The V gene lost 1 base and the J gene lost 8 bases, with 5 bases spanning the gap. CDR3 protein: CATSRGSGYTF. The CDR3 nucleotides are TGTGCCACCAGCAGAGGAAGCGGCTACACCTTC.

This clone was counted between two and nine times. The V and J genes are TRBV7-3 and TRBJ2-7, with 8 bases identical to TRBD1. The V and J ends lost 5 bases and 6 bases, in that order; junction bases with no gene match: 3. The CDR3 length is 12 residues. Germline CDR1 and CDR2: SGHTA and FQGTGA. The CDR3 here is CASSLDRVEQYF. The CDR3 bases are TGTGCCAGCAGCCTGGACAGGGTCGAGCAGTACTTC. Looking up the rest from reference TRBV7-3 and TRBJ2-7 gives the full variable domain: GAGVSQTPSNKVTEKGKYVELRCDPISGHTALYWYRQSLGQGPEFLIYFQGTGAADDSGLPNDRFFAVRPEGSVSTLKIQRTERGDSAVYLCASSLDRVEQYFGPGTRLTVT.

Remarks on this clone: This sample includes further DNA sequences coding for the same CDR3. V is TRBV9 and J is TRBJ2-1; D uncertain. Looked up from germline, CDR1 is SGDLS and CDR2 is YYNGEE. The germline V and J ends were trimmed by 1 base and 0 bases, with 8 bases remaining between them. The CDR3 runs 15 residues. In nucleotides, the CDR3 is TGTGCCAGCAGCGTATTCGGTAGCTCCTACAATGAGCAGTTCTTC. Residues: CASSVFGSSYNEQFF.

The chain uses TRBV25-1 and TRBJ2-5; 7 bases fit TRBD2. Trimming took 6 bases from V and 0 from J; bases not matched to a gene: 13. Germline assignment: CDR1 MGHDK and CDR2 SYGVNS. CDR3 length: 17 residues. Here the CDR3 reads CASRLSGARGYQETQYF. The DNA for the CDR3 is TGTGCCAGCAGACTGAGCGGGGCCCGGGGGTACCAAGAGACCCAGTACTTC.

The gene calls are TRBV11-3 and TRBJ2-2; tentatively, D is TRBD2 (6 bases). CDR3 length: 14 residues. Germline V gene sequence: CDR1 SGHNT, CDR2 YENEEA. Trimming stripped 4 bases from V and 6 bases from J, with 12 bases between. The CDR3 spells CASSSHRGSGELFF. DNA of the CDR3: TGTGCCAGCAGCTCGCACCGGGGGTCCGGGGAGCTGTTTTTT.

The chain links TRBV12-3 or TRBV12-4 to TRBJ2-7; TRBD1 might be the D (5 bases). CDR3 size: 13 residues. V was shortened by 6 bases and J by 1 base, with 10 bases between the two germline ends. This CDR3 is CASSHQGSYEQYF. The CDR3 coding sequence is TGTGCCAGCAGCCATCAGGGATCCTACGAGCAGTACTTC.

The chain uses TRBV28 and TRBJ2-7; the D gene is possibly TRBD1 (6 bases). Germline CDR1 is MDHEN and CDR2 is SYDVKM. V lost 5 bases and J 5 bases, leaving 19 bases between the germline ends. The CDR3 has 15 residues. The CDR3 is CASSVDSTPFHEQYF. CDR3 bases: TGTGCCAGCAGTGTGGACAGCACGCCGTTTCACGAGCAGTACTTC.

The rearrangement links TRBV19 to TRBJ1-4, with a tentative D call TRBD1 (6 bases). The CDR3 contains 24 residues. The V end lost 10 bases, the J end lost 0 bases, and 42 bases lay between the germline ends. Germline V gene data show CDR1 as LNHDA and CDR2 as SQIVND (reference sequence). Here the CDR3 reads CANLSWGGTPEQQGIRPTNEKLFF. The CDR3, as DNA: TGTGCCAACTTATCATGGGGGGGGACGCCCGAACAACAGGGTATCAGACCAACTAATGAAAAACTGTTTTTT. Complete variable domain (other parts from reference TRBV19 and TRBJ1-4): DGGITQSPKYLFRKEGQNVTLSCEQNLNHDAMYWYRQDPGQGLRLIYYSQIVNDFQKGDIAEGYSVSREKKESFPLTVTSAQKNPTAFYLCANLSWGGTPEQQGIRPTNEKLFFGSGTQLSVL.

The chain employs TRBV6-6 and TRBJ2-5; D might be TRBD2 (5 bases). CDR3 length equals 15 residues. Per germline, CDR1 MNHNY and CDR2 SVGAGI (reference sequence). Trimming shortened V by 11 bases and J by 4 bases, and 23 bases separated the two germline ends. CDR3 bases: TGTGCCGCCATTGAGCCCCGAGGGCCCGGAGAGACCCAGTACTTC. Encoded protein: CAAIEPRGPGETQYF.

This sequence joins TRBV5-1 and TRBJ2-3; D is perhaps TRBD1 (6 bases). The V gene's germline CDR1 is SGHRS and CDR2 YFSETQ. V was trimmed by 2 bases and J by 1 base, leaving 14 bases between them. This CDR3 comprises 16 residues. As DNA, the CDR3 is TGCGCCAGCAGCTTCCTACAGGGTTCTGGCACAGATACGCAGTATTTT. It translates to CASSFLQGSGTDTQYF.

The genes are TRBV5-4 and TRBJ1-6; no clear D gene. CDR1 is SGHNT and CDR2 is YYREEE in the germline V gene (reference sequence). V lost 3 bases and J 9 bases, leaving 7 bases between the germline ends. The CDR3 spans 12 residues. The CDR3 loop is CASSSSGSPLHF. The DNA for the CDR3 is TGTGCCAGCAGCTCCTCGGGTTCACCCCTCCACTTT.

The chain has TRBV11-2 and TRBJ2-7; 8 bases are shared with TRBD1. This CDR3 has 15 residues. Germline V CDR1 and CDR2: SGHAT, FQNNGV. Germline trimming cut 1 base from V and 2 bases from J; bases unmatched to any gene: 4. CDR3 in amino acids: CASSLVQGAPYEQYF. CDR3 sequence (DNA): TGTGCCAGCAGCTTAGTTCAGGGGGCCCCCTACGAGCAGTACTTC.

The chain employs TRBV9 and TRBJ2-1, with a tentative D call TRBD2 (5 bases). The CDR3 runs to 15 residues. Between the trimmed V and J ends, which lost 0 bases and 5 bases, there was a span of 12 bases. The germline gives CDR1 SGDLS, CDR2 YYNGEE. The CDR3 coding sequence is TGTGCCAGCAGCGTAGGCTTGACTACCGACAATGAGCAGTTCTTC. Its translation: CASSVGLTTDNEQFF.

In nucleotides, the CDR3 is TGTGCCAGCAGCGTAGTGAATAGTTGGGGGGGCCCAAACGAAGCCCTCCTCACAGATACGCAGTATTTT. Amino acid sequence: CASSVVNSWGGPNEALLTDTQYF. The chain employs TRBV9 and TRBJ2-3; D possibly corresponds to TRBD2 (7 bases). From germline, CDR1 is SGDLS and CDR2 YYNGEE. The V end was cut by 0 bases, the J end by 2 bases, with 34 bases between. This CDR3 is built from 23 residues.